This T cell receptor beta chain was captured in a study of beta chain features in type 1 diabetes. Overall study context: Healthy donors and patients showed comparable age, gender and cell yields.

cDNA synthesis used the whole RNA isolate, giving expressed TCRB sequences. The data were produced by immunoSEQ multiplex PCR, yet TCRdb's version contains in-frame clones alone and is incomplete. The sample carries roughly 350,000 clones, roughly 11% recorded once. The CDR3 has 16 amino acids. Germline V gene data show CDR1 as LGHNA and CDR2 as YSLEER. The V and J ends lost 0 bases and 1 base respectively, with 13 bases between them. The specimen was naive CD4+ T cells from blood. The V call is TRBV4-3, the J call TRBJ2-7; D might be TRBD2 (5 bases). The clonotype was recovered from a woman aged 25 to 39 in good health. The CDR3 bases are TGCGCCAGCAGCCAAGAGCAAAAAGGCGGGTCCTACGAGCAGTACTTC. Residues: CASSQEQKGGSYEQYF.